Below, 21 T cell receptor beta chains from the same sample are listed, as sequenced in a study of fetal regulatory T cell absence and autoimmunity. Clones were sequenced by immunoSEQ multiplex PCR, and TCRdb holds only the in-frame ones, with some missing. Altogether more than 90,000 clones are present, 60% to 80% being singletons, with the ten largest covering 1.5% to 2.5%. The sequenced sample was pancreas tissue. Receptor source: a male donor with IPEX syndrome.

The chain uses TRBV19 and TRBJ2-1, with D perhaps matching TRBD2 (5 bases). V was clipped by 5 bases and J by 2 bases, with 10 bases between them. The CDR3 is made up of 14 amino acids. Germline V lookup: CDR1 LNHDA, CDR2 SQIVND (reference sequence). The CDR3 loop is CASSRGPAYNEQFF. The CDR3 DNA reads as TGTGCCAGTAGTCGAGGGCCAGCCTACAATGAGCAGTTCTTC.

The CDR3 loop is CASTEDRDNQPQHF. The CDR3 DNA reads TGTGCCAGCACCGAGGACAGGGATAATCAGCCCCAGCATTTT. The V and J genes are TRBV11-3 and TRBJ1-5; 8 bases match TRBD1. Germline V CDR1 and CDR2: SGHNT, YENEEA. This CDR3 has 14 residues. Trimming removed 7 bases from V and 4 bases from J; junction bases left unmatched: 6.

The chain employs TRBV4-3 and TRBJ1-5, with D hard to call. The CDR3 sequence is 14 residues long. From germline, CDR1 is LGHNA and CDR2 YSLEER. V lost 1 base to trimming and J lost 0 bases, with 4 bases between them. The CDR3 here is CASSQGYSNQPQHF. The CDR3 DNA is TGCGCCAGCAGCCAAGGATATAGCAATCAGCCCCAGCATTTT.

This clone was seen only once. The V gene is TRBV7-2, the J gene TRBJ2-4, with TRBD2 matching over 9 bases. V gave up 2 bases and J gave up 0 bases; unmatched junction bases: 5. The CDR3 extends over 17 amino acids. In germline, CDR1 is SGHTA, CDR2 FQGNSA. DNA of the CDR3: TGTGCCAGCAGCTTATTGGCTAGCGGGGTAGCCAAAAACATTCAGTACTTC. Its translation: CASSLLASGVAKNIQYF.

J is TRBJ2-2 and V is TRBV29-1, with D hard to call. The length of the CDR3 is 14 residues. Germline V lookup: CDR1 SQVTM, CDR2 ANQGSEA. V dropped 2 bases and J dropped 2 bases, with 9 bases sitting between them. The CDR3 loop is CSVEPGPNTGELFF. For the CDR3, the DNA is TGCAGCGTTGAACCCGGGCCTAACACCGGGGAGCTGTTTTTT.

The rearrangement joins TRBV4-1 to TRBJ2-7; D gene unclear. CDR1 MGHRA and CDR2 YSYEKL come from the germline V gene. The CDR3 contains 16 residues. Trimming removed 0 bases from V and 3 bases from J, with 15 bases in between. CDR3 bases: TGCGCCAGCAGCCAAGACTTGGCACTTAGGAACTACGAGCAGTACTTC. Protein: CASSQDLALRNYEQYF.

This chain uses TRBV15 with TRBJ1-4; D unresolved. This CDR3 spans 15 amino acids. V gave up 2 bases and J gave up 4 bases, with 11 bases separating them. Per the germline V gene, CDR1 is LNHNV and CDR2 is YYDKDF (reference sequence). This CDR3 reads CATSRFGSYNEKLFF. For the CDR3, the DNA is TGTGCCACCAGCAGATTCGGTTCCTATAATGAAAAACTGTTTTTT.

The chain is built from TRBV19 and TRBJ1-5; TRBD1 matches at 7 bases. This CDR3 has 15 residues. The germline gives CDR1 LNHDA, CDR2 SQIVND (reference sequence). Trimming removed 1 base from V and 2 bases from J; junction bases left unmatched: 2. The CDR3 region has the DNA TGTGCCAGTAGTATAGTCCAGGGGGGCAATCAGCCCCAGCATTTT. Amino acids: CASSIVQGGNQPQHF.

This clone was observed once. The V call is TRBV2, the J call TRBJ1-2, with D hard to call. The CDR3 is made up of 14 amino acids. Trimming removed 6 bases from V and 4 bases from J, with 15 bases in between. CDR1 SNHLY and CDR2 FYNNEI come from the germline V gene. This chain's CDR3 is CASRSGALLYGYTF. CDR3 DNA: TGTGCCAGCAGATCGGGAGCCCTCCTCTATGGCTACACCTTC. Full variable domain (remainder filled in from reference TRBV2 and TRBJ1-2): EPEVTQTPSHQVTQMGQEVILRCVPISNHLYFYWYRQILGQKVEFLVSFYNNEISEKSEIFDDQFSVERPDGSNFTLKIRSTKLEDSAMYFCASRSGALLYGYTFGSGTRLTVV.

CDR3 protein: CATSRDSGGFNSPLHF. The CDR3 DNA is TGTGCCACCAGCAGAGATAGTGGAGGTTTCAATTCACCCCTCCACTTT. The gene calls are TRBV15 and TRBJ1-6; D is ambiguous. V was cut by 0 bases and J by 7 bases, with 13 bases left in between. The germline V gene has CDR1 LNHNV and CDR2 YYDKDF (reference sequence). This CDR3 has 16 residues.

The chain employs TRBV30 and TRBJ1-2, with a possible D match to TRBD1 (5 bases). Germline loops: CDR1 GTSNPN, CDR2 SVGIG (reference sequence). The germline V and J ends were trimmed by 5 bases and 4 bases, with 14 bases remaining between them. This CDR3 region has 13 residues. The CDR3 DNA reads as TGTGCCTGGGCCCCTTGGGGGAGCTATGGCTACACCTTC. Residues: CAWAPWGSYGYTF.

In this sample, this clone turned up a few times. The chain is built from TRBV6-5 and TRBJ1-5; unclear D gene. Deletions cut 9 bases from V and 7 bases from J, with 10 bases between. Germline CDR1 MNHEY, CDR2 SVGAGI. The CDR3 runs 11 residues. As DNA, the CDR3 is TGTGCCAGGACCGGGGAGCAGCCCCAGCATTTT. Its translation is CARTGEQPQHF.

The V and J genes are TRBV6-6 and TRBJ2-7, with unresolved D. Germline V CDR1 and CDR2: MNHNY, SVGAGI (reference sequence). This CDR3 region has 14 residues. Trimming cost V 2 bases and J 4 bases, with 12 bases left between them. Written as DNA, the CDR3 is TGTGCCAGCAGTTACGGACGATTGGGGTACGAGCAGTACTTC. The encoded protein is CASSYGRLGYEQYF.

The rearrangement links TRBV21-1 to TRBJ1-5; TRBD1 is the table's D call and was not checked against the DNA. TRBV21-1 is a pseudogene locus. This CDR3 is built from 14 residues. CDR3 in amino acids: CASSRDRGNQPQHF. CDR3 coding DNA: TGTGCCAGCAGCCGGGACAGGGGCAATCAGCCCCAGCATTTT.

This clone was counted a few times. The gene calls are TRBV7-9 and TRBJ2-1; D may be TRBD2 (6 bases). V lost 0 bases, J lost 8 bases, and 8 bases lay in between. The CDR3 totals 13 residues. CDR1 is SEHNR, CDR2 FQNEAQ, per germline (reference sequence). CDR3 coding DNA: TGTGCCAGCAGCTTAGCCCGGAGGGATGAGCAGTTCTTC. Its translation is CASSLARRDEQFF.

The chain recombines TRBV19 with TRBJ1-1; 10 nucleotides line up with TRBD1. The junction had 0 bases not matched to a gene; V was cut back by 4 bases and J by 4 bases. Germline V gene sequence: CDR1 LNHDA, CDR2 SQIVND (reference sequence). The CDR3 has 13 residues. This CDR3 reads CASSRTGGTEAFF. As DNA, the CDR3 is TGTGCCAGTAGTAGGACAGGGGGCACTGAAGCTTTCTTT.

This clone was counted only a few times. The rearrangement uses TRBV5-4 and TRBJ2-7; D ambiguous. From germline, CDR1 is SGHNT and CDR2 YYREEE (reference sequence). V was shortened by 0 bases and J by 0 bases, with 7 bases between the two germline ends. The CDR3 runs 14 residues. CDR3 bases: TGTGCCAGCAGCTTGGAGACGGCCTCCTACGAGCAGTACTTC. Translation: CASSLETASYEQYF.

The chain joins TRBV5-1 to TRBJ1-2; TRBD1 is a possible D gene (5 bases). The CDR3 length is 13 residues. Germline V gene sequence: CDR1 SGHRS, CDR2 YFSETQ. V dropped 2 bases and J dropped 6 bases, with 11 bases sitting between them. The CDR3 nucleotides are TGCGCCAGCAGCTTCACCGGGACCAATGGCTACACCTTC. The encoded protein is CASSFTGTNGYTF.

This clone was observed a few times. J is TRBJ2-7 and V is TRBV5-1; D perhaps matches TRBD1 (6 bases). CDR3 size: 15 residues. V lost 0 bases to trimming and J lost 5 bases, with 15 bases between them. Germline V gene lookup returns CDR1 SGHRS and CDR2 YFSETQ. The CDR3 DNA reads as TGCGCCAGCAGCTTGGCCCCTGGTGGGGGCCACGAGCAGTACTTC. Protein sequence: CASSLAPGGGHEQYF.

This chain uses TRBV7-9 with TRBJ1-2; unclear D gene. The V gene's germline CDR1 is SEHNR and CDR2 FQNEAQ (reference sequence). The CDR3 runs 14 residues. Trimming took off 3 bases at V and 0 bases at J, with 8 bases between the two ends. The CDR3 coding sequence is TGTGCCAGCAGCTTTCAGACGGCTAACTATGGCTACACCTTC. It is translated as CASSFQTANYGYTF.

The rearrangement links TRBV6-1 to TRBJ2-7; D tentatively fits TRBD1 or TRBD2 (7 bases each). There are 15 residues in the CDR3. In germline, CDR1 is MNHNS, CDR2 SASEGT. Trimming shortened V by 6 bases and J by 0 bases, and 15 bases separated the two germline ends. The CDR3, as DNA: TGTGCCAGCAGCCCAGGGGGGGGGAGCTCCTACGAGCAGTACTTC. This encodes CASSPGGGSSYEQYF.